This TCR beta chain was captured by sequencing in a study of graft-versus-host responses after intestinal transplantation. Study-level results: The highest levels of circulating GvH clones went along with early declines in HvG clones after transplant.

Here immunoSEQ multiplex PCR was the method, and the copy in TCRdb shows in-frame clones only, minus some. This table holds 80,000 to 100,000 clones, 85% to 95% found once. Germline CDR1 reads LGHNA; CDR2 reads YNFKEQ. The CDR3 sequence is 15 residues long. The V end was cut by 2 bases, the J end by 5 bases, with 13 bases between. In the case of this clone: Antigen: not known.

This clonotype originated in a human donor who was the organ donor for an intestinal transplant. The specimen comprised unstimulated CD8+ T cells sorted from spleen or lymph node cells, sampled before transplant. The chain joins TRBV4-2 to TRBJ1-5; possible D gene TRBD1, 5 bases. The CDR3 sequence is CASSQWTSSDQPQHF. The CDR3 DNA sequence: TGTGCCAGCAGCCAATGGACAAGCTCGGATCAGCCCCAGCATTTT.